This TCR beta chain was recorded in a study of blood T cell repertoires in COVID-19. Study in general: Spain, Italy and the United States supplied samples that represented acute and convalescent COVID-19. PBMCs, B-cell-depleted T cells, or T cells provided the cDNA or gDNA that made up the material.

Original processing methods: For nucleated cells, counts were estimated from reference gene primer amplification. Measured with immunoSEQ multiplex PCR; TCRdb has only the in-frame clones, and not every one. D and trimming were read from the DNA, whereas the V and J calls and clone size are those reported in that table. The table has some 44,000 clones, about nine tenths seen once. Trimming took off 3 bases at V and 8 bases at J, with 8 bases between the two ends. Looked up from germline, CDR1 is KGHSH and CDR2 is LQKENI. CDR3 length: 13 amino acids. The sequence derives from a human donor in a cohort sampled during active COVID-19. The chain links TRBV18 to TRBJ1-6; no firm D call. The sequencing sample was made of peripheral blood. CDR3 coding DNA: TGTGCCAGCTCACCGTCACGGGATTCACCCCTCCACTTT. It encodes CASSPSRDSPLHF.